This T cell receptor (beta chain) was captured in a study of CD8 T cells in ankylosing spondylitis. TCRdb itself ran the 5' RACE reads through MiXCR, one entry per CDR3 protein. The repertoire has 250,000 to 350,000 distinct CDR3 sequences, roughly 20% of them found once; the top ten carry 3% to 4%. In its sample, this clonotype was seen a few times. The sequencing sample was made of blood, either unsorted or a sorted T cell fraction (not recorded which). This clonotype was obtained from a female donor with ankylosing spondylitis or in good health (not recorded which).

The DNA for the CDR3 is TGTGCCAGCAGCCAAGTGTGGGGTACGCAGTATTTT. Translated: CASSQVWGTQYF. The chain couples TRBV3-1 to TRBJ2-3, with D hard to call. The V end was cut by 1 base, the J end by 8 bases, with 7 bases between. The CDR3 has 12 residues. Per germline, CDR1 LGHDT and CDR2 YNNKEL (reference sequence).